The clone carrying this T cell receptor beta chain was counted only a few times. The antigen is undetermined. This CDR3 is built from 17 residues. V gave up 5 bases and J gave up 0 bases, with 14 bases separating them. Germline CDR1 reads MNHNS; CDR2 reads SASEGT. This sample was taken from a study of T cells in Graves' hyperthyroidism and ophthalmopathy. Looking at the study overall: Peripheral blood draws took place at initial diagnosis, ahead of any treatment.

Graves' hyperthyroidism was deemed stable absent ophthalmopathy progression within 18 months. What was amplified from RNA transcripts were TCR beta CDR3 regions. HTBI primers drove first-round RT-PCR of the TCR CDR3. TCRdb itself ran the multiplex PCR reads through MiXCR, one entry per CDR3 protein. The table includes around 620,000 distinct CDR3 sequences, 15% to 20% detected once. Notes on the study in general: Progression to ophthalmopathy was predicted a median of approximately 6.4 months early. Within blood appeared most thyroid clonotypes that had expanded above 0.001.

This sequence joins TRBV6-1 and TRBJ2-6, with D perhaps matching TRBD1 or TRBD2 (6 bases each). The specimen was blood. The receptor was isolated from a woman under 40 with Graves' hyperthyroidism. CDR3 nucleotide sequence: TGTGCCAGCAGTAAGCGGGCCAGGGGCTCTGGGGCCAACGTCCTGACTTTC. The encoded protein is CASSKRARGSGANVLTF.